This passage covers 30 T cell receptor beta chains from one sample sequenced in a study of graft-versus-host responses after intestinal transplantation. Method: immunoSEQ multiplex PCR; TCRdb's copy keeps in-frame clones and lacks some. The sample has about 13,000 clones; about 67% are singletons. Graft specimens yielded both intraepithelial and lamina propria lymphocytes. Sample: ileum tissue, taken 16 days after intestinal transplant. The receptors shown here come from a human patient who received an intestinal transplant, so some T cells may come from the graft donor.

This clone came up a few times. The chain couples TRBV5-6 to TRBJ1-2, with a weak D call TRBD1 (5 bases). The CDR3 has 12 residues. Germline CDR1 is SGHDT and CDR2 is YYEEEE. Trimming pared 3 bases from V and 8 bases from J, leaving 11 bases between. The CDR3, as DNA: TGTGCCAGCAGCTGGTGGCAGGGCGGCTACACCTTC. Translating gives CASSWWQGGYTF.

This clone was seen a few times. The chain carries TRBV29-1 and TRBJ1-3, with D perhaps matching TRBD1 (6 bases). This CDR3 is 15 amino acids long. Germline V gene sequence: CDR1 SQVTM, CDR2 ANQGSEA. V was trimmed by 4 bases and J by 2 bases, leaving 15 bases between them. CDR3: CSVGDNSAAGNTIYF. In nucleotides, the CDR3 is TGCAGCGTTGGGGACAACTCGGCGGCTGGAAACACCATATATTTT.

The V and J genes are TRBV13 and TRBJ2-7; 8 bases match TRBD1. In germline, CDR1 is PRHDT, CDR2 FYEKMQ (reference sequence). V shed 2 bases and J 5 bases; nucleotides not matched to a gene: 2. This CDR3 is built from 13 residues. CDR3 nucleotide sequence: TGTGCCAGCAGCTTACCAGGGGGCCACGAGCAGTACTTC. It specifies CASSLPGGHEQYF.

The chain is built from TRBV19 and TRBJ2-1; possible D gene TRBD2, 7 bases. This CDR3 is built from 17 residues. Trimming pared 5 bases from V and 2 bases from J, leaving 19 bases between. Germline V gives CDR1 LNHDA, CDR2 SQIVND (reference sequence). The DNA for the CDR3 is TGTGCCAGTAGTCCATACGGGGGCGGGGGCACCTACAATGAGCAGTTCTTC. Protein: CASSPYGGGGTYNEQFF.

This clone is categorized as medium-sized. The chain recombines TRBV4-1 with TRBJ2-1; 8 nucleotides agree with TRBD2. CDR3 length: 15 residues. V lost 6 bases, J lost 1 base, and 5 bases stayed unmatched. Looked up from germline, CDR1 is MGHRA and CDR2 is YSYEKL. CDR3 region: CASRLAGNSYNEQFF. The CDR3 coding sequence is TGCGCCAGCAGGTTAGCGGGGAATTCCTACAATGAGCAGTTCTTC.

The V and J genes are TRBV18 and TRBJ2-7; 7 bases match TRBD2. CDR1 and CDR2 from the germline V gene are KGHSH and LQKENI. V was pared by 1 base and J by 5 bases, with 8 bases of the junction left unmatched. The CDR3 loop spans 15 amino acids. In DNA, the CDR3 is TGTGCCAGCTCACCACTTTCCGGGAGGATCCACGAGCAGTACTTC. Translating gives CASSPLSGRIHEQYF.

Only a few counts were recorded for this clone. This sequence joins TRBV4-2 and TRBJ2-4, with TRBD2 matching 7 bases. Germline loops: CDR1 LGHNA, CDR2 YNFKEQ. The CDR3 sequence is 14 residues long. Trimming at V came to 4 bases and at J to 2 bases, leaving 2 bases not matched to a gene. The CDR3 DNA follows: TGTGCCAGCAGCCGGGAGGGGTCCAAAAACATTCAGTACTTC. Translation gives CASSREGSKNIQYF.

Only a few counts were recorded for this clone. J is TRBJ1-1 and V is TRBV19, with a tentative D call TRBD1 (6 bases). V was clipped by 7 bases and J by 6 bases, with 15 bases between them. CDR1 is LNHDA, CDR2 SQIVND, per germline (reference sequence). The CDR3 contains 13 residues. The CDR3 nucleotides read TGTGCCAGTACCCTGGGGGGGCTCGCTGAAGCTTTCTTT. This gives the protein CASTLGGLAEAFF.

CDR3 protein: CASSGSLSEQFF. CDR3 bases: TGTGCCAGCAGCGGTAGCCTCAGTGAGCAGTTCTTC. V usage is TRBV7-8 and J usage is TRBJ2-1; D unclear. CDR1 is SGHVS, CDR2 FQNEAQ, per germline. Between the trimmed V and J ends, which lost 5 bases and 9 bases, there was a span of 11 bases. The CDR3 has 12 amino acids.

The rearrangement uses TRBV5-1 and TRBJ2-7; 9 positions agree with TRBD1. V lost 5 bases, J lost 2 bases, and 5 bases stayed unmatched. CDR3 length equals 14 residues. Germline loops: CDR1 SGHRS, CDR2 YFSETQ. The CDR3 nucleotides are TGCGCCAGCAGAAAGGGACAGGGAACCTACGAGCAGTACTTC. It specifies CASRKGQGTYEQYF.

The rearrangement uses TRBV5-6 and TRBJ2-1, with D perhaps matching TRBD2 (6 bases). CDR1 is SGHDT and CDR2 is YYEEEE in the germline V gene. V was cut by 2 bases and J by 0 bases, with 12 bases left in between. This CDR3 region has 16 residues. CDR3 DNA sequence: TGTGCCAGCAGCTTTGTTTGGCGGGGCTCCTACAATGAGCAGTTCTTC. Translating gives CASSFVWRGSYNEQFF.

V is TRBV28 and J is TRBJ1-5; the D gene is possibly TRBD1 (5 bases). CDR3 length: 16 residues. The germline gives CDR1 MDHEN, CDR2 SYDVKM. Trimming removed 0 bases from V and 6 bases from J, with 15 bases in between. The CDR3 coding sequence is TGTGCCAGCAGTTTATGGCCAGGGATTCTCCCTCAGCCCCAGCATTTT. It translates to CASSLWPGILPQPQHF.

The chain carries TRBV30 and TRBJ2-7, with TRBD1 as a possible D gene (6 bases). The CDR3 is 14 amino acids. The V end lost 3 bases, the J end lost 5 bases, and 17 bases lay between the germline ends. CDR1 is GTSNPN and CDR2 is SVGIG in the germline V gene (reference sequence). Here the CDR3 DNA reads TGTGCCTGGAGCGCGGATCTACAGGGTAACGAGCAGTACTTC. Protein: CAWSADLQGNEQYF.

V is TRBV2 and J is TRBJ2-7, with 8 positions matching TRBD2. CDR1 and CDR2 from the germline V gene are SNHLY and FYNNEI. CDR3 size: 13 residues. The J segment lost 2 bases and the V segment lost 11 bases, leaving 8 bases of the junction unmatched. The CDR3 DNA reads TGTGCCGCCAGCTCGGGGGGGCCCTACGAGCAGTACTTC. It specifies CAASSGGPYEQYF.

V is TRBV30 and J is TRBJ2-6; D not resolved. Germline V lookup: CDR1 GTSNPN, CDR2 SVGIG (reference sequence). This CDR3 region has 15 residues. The germline V and J ends were trimmed by 0 bases and 1 base, with 7 bases remaining between them. DNA of the CDR3: TGTGCCTGGAGTGTCCTGAGATCTGGGGCCAACGTCCTGACTTTC. Translating gives CAWSVLRSGANVLTF. Based on the CDR3 plus reference TRBV30 and TRBJ2-6, the full variable domain is SQTIHQWPATLVQPVGSPLSLECTVEGTSNPNLYWYRQAAGRGLQLLFYSVGIGQISSEVPQNLSASRPQDRQFILSSKKLLLSDSGFYLCAWSVLRSGANVLTFGAGSRLTVL.

V gene TRBV30 combines with J gene TRBJ2-2; D unresolved. Germline lookup yields CDR1 GTSNPN and CDR2 SVGIG (reference sequence). CDR3 size: 14 residues. The V end was cut by 0 bases, the J end by 0 bases, with 5 bases between. CDR3 in DNA: TGTGCCTGGAGTGTACTTTCGAACACCGGGGAGCTGTTTTTT. This translates into CAWSVLSNTGELFF.

This clone showed up just a few times. The CDR3 coding sequence is TGTGCCAGCCGGACAGGGGCCAGCTCCTACGAGCAGTACTTC. It yields the protein CASRTGASSYEQYF. This sequence joins TRBV19 and TRBJ2-7; TRBD1 agrees at 9 bases. The CDR3 is 14 residues long. CDR1 LNHDA and CDR2 SQIVND come from the germline V gene (reference sequence). V dropped 9 bases and J dropped 0; count of bases not matched to a gene: 6.

The rearrangement links TRBV2 to TRBJ1-2; tentatively, D is TRBD1 (5 bases). This CDR3 contains 15 residues. Germline V gene data show CDR1 as SNHLY and CDR2 as FYNNEI. V lost 11 bases and J 8 bases, leaving 27 bases between the germline ends. Here the CDR3 reads CAVDRGIGPGGGYTF. The CDR3 DNA reads as TGTGCCGTTGACCGGGGGATAGGTCCGGGAGGGGGCTACACCTTC.

The chain couples TRBV6-5 to TRBJ2-1, with TRBD2 identical over 12 bases. This CDR3 spans 15 amino acids. CDR1 MNHEY and CDR2 SVGAGI come from the germline V gene. The ends lost 4 bases at V and 6 bases at J; junction bases unmatched: 4. The DNA of the CDR3 is TGTGCCAGCAGTTCCCTAGCGGGAGGGCCCAATGAGCAGTTCTTC. Translating gives CASSSLAGGPNEQFF.

This chain connects TRBV11-3 to TRBJ2-5; the match to TRBD2 covers 8 bases. Looked up from germline, CDR1 is SGHNT and CDR2 is YENEEA. With 2 bases clipped from V and 4 bases from J, the junction kept 6 bases outside the gene matches. CDR3 size: 15 residues. In nucleotides, the CDR3 is TGTGCCAGCAGCTTACCGGCGGGGGGTCTAGAGACCCAGTACTTC. Protein: CASSLPAGGLETQYF.

This sequence joins TRBV6-1 and TRBJ2-1; 11 bases align to TRBD2. Germline V gives CDR1 MNHNS, CDR2 SASEGT. With V trimmed by 6 bases and J by 4 bases, 5 bases remained unmatched. CDR3 length: 15 residues. CDR3 sequence (DNA): TGTGCCAGCAGATGGCCTAGCGGGGGGTACAATGAGCAGTTCTTC. This sequence encodes CASRWPSGGYNEQFF.

The chain combines TRBV28 with TRBJ1-2; 7 nucleotides line up with TRBD1. V was clipped by 7 bases and J by 2 bases; unmatched bases: 4. Germline values: CDR1 MDHEN, CDR2 SYDVKM. This CDR3 spans 13 amino acids. Written as DNA, the CDR3 is TGTGCCAGCACGGTGACAGGGAACTATGGCTACACCTTC. Amino acid sequence: CASTVTGNYGYTF.

This clone appeared a few times. The rearrangement joins TRBV5-5 to TRBJ2-3, with TRBD2 matching over 9 bases. The germline CDR1 and CDR2 sequences are SGHKS and YYEKEE (reference sequence). V gave up 4 bases and J gave up 2 bases; unmatched junction bases: 8. The CDR3 is made up of 16 amino acids. The CDR3 DNA sequence: TGTGCCAGCAGCCAAAGAGCGGGAGGAACCACAGATACGCAGTATTTT. This encodes CASSQRAGGTTDTQYF.

The rearrangement uses TRBV5-5 and TRBJ2-7, with TRBD2 identical over 8 bases. The CDR3 has 18 amino acids. With V trimmed by 1 base and J by 0 bases, 12 bases remained unmatched. In germline, CDR1 is SGHKS, CDR2 YYEKEE (reference sequence). CDR3 protein: CASSLLASGRHSSYEQYF. Written as DNA, the CDR3 is TGTGCCAGCAGCTTGCTGGCTAGCGGGCGCCATAGCTCCTACGAGCAGTACTTC.

This clone came up once. CDR3 in DNA: TGTGCCAGCAGCTTAGCGCAGGATGGGACTCCCCAATTCTCCTACGAGCAGTACTTC. Translating it yields CASSLAQDGTPQFSYEQYF. The V and J genes are TRBV7-8 and TRBJ2-7; a possible D gene is TRBD2 (6 bases). CDR3 size: 19 residues. Germline CDR1 reads SGHVS; CDR2 reads FQNEAQ. Trimming left V 0 bases short and J 0 bases short, with 21 bases between.

The J gene is TRBJ2-1, the V gene TRBV7-6, with TRBD1 matching 8 bases. The germline gives CDR1 SGHVS, CDR2 FNYEAQ. The CDR3 covers 13 residues. J lost 7 bases, V lost 1 base, and 0 bases had no gene match. For the CDR3, the DNA is TGTGCCAGCAGCTTAGACAGGGGGAATGAGCAGTTCTTC. Its translation is CASSLDRGNEQFF. Based on the CDR3 plus reference TRBV7-6 and TRBJ2-1, the full variable domain is GAGVSQSPRYKVTKRGQDVALRCDPISGHVSLYWYRQALGQGPEFLTYFNYEAQQDKSGLPNDRFSAERPEGSISTLTIQRTEQRDSAMYRCASSLDRGNEQFFGPGTRLTVL.

This sequence joins TRBV7-9 and TRBJ1-1; tentative D call: TRBD1 (6 bases). The V gene lost 2 bases and the J gene lost 2 bases, with 9 bases spanning the gap. The CDR3 is 14 amino acids. CDR1 SEHNR and CDR2 FQNEAQ come from the germline V gene (reference sequence). The CDR3 loop reads CASSLRGHNTEAFF. DNA for the CDR3: TGTGCCAGCAGCTTAAGGGGACATAACACTGAAGCTTTCTTT.

The rearrangement joins TRBV5-1 to TRBJ2-3; no firm D call. The ends were cut back, 3 bases at V and 9 bases at J, with 5 bases in the middle. The CDR3 has 10 residues. CDR1 SGHRS and CDR2 YFSETQ come from the germline V gene. CDR3 protein: CASSSQTQYF. The CDR3 DNA follows: TGCGCCAGCAGCTCACAAACGCAGTATTTT.

V is TRBV2 and J is TRBJ1-5; D is unresolved. V was trimmed by 6 bases and J by 0 bases, leaving 9 bases between them. This CDR3 is built from 14 residues. Germline V gene sequence: CDR1 SNHLY, CDR2 FYNNEI. CDR3 bases: TGTGCCAGCAGCGGGGAATATAGCAATCAGCCCCAGCATTTT. It specifies CASSGEYSNQPQHF.

This chain uses TRBV30 with TRBJ2-1; 9 bases fit TRBD2. Trimming cost V 4 bases and J 5 bases; bases outside gene matches: 9. CDR3 length: 15 residues. The V gene's germline CDR1 is GTSNPN and CDR2 SVGIG (reference sequence). The CDR3 region is CAWTRRLAVDNEQFF. In DNA form, the CDR3 reads TGTGCCTGGACACGAAGACTAGCGGTCGACAATGAGCAGTTCTTC.